A selection of T cell receptor beta chains follows, all from one sample in a study of CD8 T cells in Susac syndrome. TCRdb re-called the immunoSEQ multiplex PCR reads with MiXCR, one entry per CDR3 protein. Among around 99,000 distinct CDR3 sequences listed, 90% to 96% were seen once. Sequencing was performed on CD4+ T cells from PBMCs. The origin of the receptors is a human donor in good health. Each CDR3 is given with its conserved first and last residue. The order of the fields is V gene, D gene, CDR3 protein. A D gene is named only where the DNA matches it firmly.

TRBV29-1 TRBD2 CSVDIPSGGGTGELFF
TRBV5-1 - CASSVTGRGETQYF
TRBV7-2 - CASSYYGRLFSGNTIYF
TRBV6-5 - CASTSGFEYGYTF
TRBV7-2 - CASSATGISYEQYF
TRBV6-5 - CASTLLSSYNSPLHF
TRBV13 - CASSLTGKGTDTQYF
TRBV9 TRBD2 CASSVRAGNAYEQYF
TRBV29-1 - CSANLGALSYEQYF
TRBV3-1 - CASSPGGLVETQYF
TRBV27 - CASTPRFGTDARTSTDTQYF
TRBV20-1 - CSAQSRVSYEQYF
TRBV19 - CASSTDYYGYTF
TRBV12-3/TRBV12-4 - CASSLQGVGGNTIYF
TRBV20-1 TRBD2 CSALRGSGRDTGELFF
TRBV29-1 - CSVVLLAVNTGELFF
TRBV7-9 - CASSFRGRADTQYF
TRBV29-1 TRBD2 CSVDVASGAYEQYF
TRBV30 TRBD1 CAWSYDRGLSPLHF
TRBV19 - CASSSDRTYQETQYF
TRBV28 - CASRRRGDQETQYF
TRBV25-1 TRBD1 CASRMTGTQETQYF
TRBV5-1 - CASSTTGGTASSGANVLTF
TRBV20-1 - CSARRGGAFDEQFF
TRBV28 TRBD1 CASWGQTETQYF
TRBV7-3 - CASSVQQGNEQYF
TRBV23-1 - CASSQVGACNQPQHF
TRBV23-1 TRBD1 CASSQSTRTGGTETQYF
TRBV4-2 TRBD1 CASSQGQENIQYF
TRBV5-1 - CASSPGQRASSGNTIYF
TRBV20-1 TRBD1 CSALQGAWGRSGYTF
TRBV24-1 - CATSDFTGNNEQFF
TRBV11-3 TRBD2 CASSEGNSGRRNEQFF
TRBV7-2 - CASSPPPGYEKLFF
TRBV4-3 TRBD2 CASPNLSLPGLAGLKTDTQYF
TRBV18 - CASSMAGLGYTF
TRBV6-6 - CASSYLNSPLHF
TRBV20-1 - CSAQQRLEAFF
TRBV7-9 TRBD1 CASSHLTGRDTGELFF
TRBV4-3 - CASSQDGTPSKYEQYF
TRBV3-1 - CASARGFYEQYF